Below, 26 T cell receptor beta chains from the same sample are listed, as sequenced in a study of graft-versus-host responses after intestinal transplantation. The method was immunoSEQ multiplex PCR; TCRdb's version includes in-frame clones alone and lacks a portion of them. The sample includes about 120,000 clones, roughly 93% seen only once; the top ten take roughly 1%. The antigens for these receptors are not known. This specimen was unstimulated CD8+ T cells sorted from spleen or lymph node cells, taken before transplant. All receptors come from a human donor who was the organ donor for an intestinal transplant.

This clone has just a few counts. J is TRBJ1-5 and V is TRBV27, with D possibly being TRBD1 (5 bases). V shed 0 bases and J shed 0 bases, with 9 bases lying between them. This CDR3 comprises 16 residues. Germline assignment: CDR1 MNHEY and CDR2 SMNVEV (reference sequence). The CDR3 reads CASSLSGARSNQPQHF. CDR3 nucleotide sequence: TGTGCCAGCAGTTTATCAGGGGCCCGTAGCAATCAGCCCCAGCATTTT.

Comments on this clone: This CDR3 is also generated by other DNA sequences in the sample. The chain recombines TRBV4-1 with TRBJ2-7; TRBD2 aligns across 7 bases. V lost 1 base, J lost 0 bases, and 3 bases stayed unmatched. CDR3 length: 15 residues. Germline V lookup: CDR1 MGHRA, CDR2 YSYEKL. The CDR3, as DNA: TGCGCCAGCAGCCAAGGTCTAGCGGACTCCTACGAGCAGTACTTC. It is translated as CASSQGLADSYEQYF.

The genes are TRBV29-1 and TRBJ1-2; D is uncertain. This CDR3 has 13 residues. The germline gives CDR1 SQVTM, CDR2 ANQGSEA. V was trimmed by 4 bases and J by 0 bases, leaving 9 bases between them. In DNA form, the CDR3 reads TGCAGCGTTGCTGGCGGAGCTAACTATGGCTACACCTTC. The encoded protein is CSVAGGANYGYTF.

Written as DNA, the CDR3 is TGTGCCAGCAGTCCGGGACAGGACTACAATGAGCAGTTCTTC. Amino acids: CASSPGQDYNEQFF. The chain recombines TRBV27 with TRBJ2-1, with TRBD1 identical over 8 bases. The V gene end was trimmed by 5 bases and the J gene end by 3 bases; junction bases not matched to a gene: 3. Germline assignment: CDR1 MNHEY and CDR2 SMNVEV (reference sequence). This CDR3 is 14 amino acids long.

The V call is TRBV5-1, the J call TRBJ2-7, with D possibly called TRBD1 or TRBD2 (5 bases each). Trimming took off 3 bases at V and 0 bases at J, with 7 bases between the two ends. This CDR3 spans 13 amino acids. Per the germline V gene, CDR1 is SGHRS and CDR2 is YFSETQ. For the CDR3, the DNA is TGCGCCAGCAGCTGGGACGGCTCCTACGAGCAGTACTTC. It specifies CASSWDGSYEQYF. Combining the CDR3 with reference TRBV5-1 and TRBJ2-7 gives the whole variable domain KAGVTQTPRYLIKTRGQQVTLSCSPISGHRSVSWYQQTPGQGLQFLFEYFSETQRNKGNFPGRFSGRQFSNSRSEMNVSTLELGDSALYLCASSWDGSYEQYFGPGTRLTVT.

The chain couples TRBV5-4 to TRBJ1-2, with D tentatively TRBD1 (6 bases). Germline CDR1 reads SGHNT; CDR2 reads YYREEE (reference sequence). The CDR3 has 14 residues. The germline V and J ends were trimmed by 1 base and 3 bases, with 10 bases remaining between them. The CDR3 DNA is TGTGCCAGCAGCTTGAGGGGGTCTGACTATGGCTACACCTTC. Its translation: CASSLRGSDYGYTF. The full variable domain, rest sourced from reference TRBV5-4 and TRBJ1-2, is ETGVTQSPTHLIKTRGQQVTLRCSSQSGHNTVSWYQQALGQGPQFIFQYYREEENGRGNFPPRFSGLQFPNYSSELNVNALELDDSALYLCASSLRGSDYGYTFGSGTRLTVV.

The genes are TRBV27 and TRBJ2-7; TRBD2 aligns across 11 bases. CDR3 length equals 15 residues. Germline CDR1 and CDR2: MNHEY and SMNVEV (reference sequence). V dropped 5 bases and J dropped 0; count of bases not matched to a gene: 3. The CDR3: CASSPGLAGSYEQYF. Written as DNA, the CDR3 is TGTGCCAGCAGTCCCGGACTAGCGGGCTCCTACGAGCAGTACTTC.

Points on this clone: The sample holds other DNA sequences that translate to the same CDR3. V usage is TRBV6-6 and J usage is TRBJ1-5; D gene uncertain. V was clipped by 0 bases and J by 6 bases, with 6 bases between them. The CDR3 is 13 residues long. Germline CDR1 and CDR2: MNHNY and SVGAGI (reference sequence). As DNA, the CDR3 is TGTGCCAGCAGTTACTCCTCTGGTCAGCCCCAGCATTTT. Its translation is CASSYSSGQPQHF.

The V and J genes are TRBV14 and TRBJ2-5, with D uncertain. V was shortened by 1 base and J by 2 bases, with 11 bases between the two germline ends. Germline lookup yields CDR1 SGHDN and CDR2 FVKESK. There are 15 residues in the CDR3. The CDR3 coding sequence is TGTGCCAGCAGCCAAGTTGCGGACCTTCAAGAGACCCAGTACTTC. It specifies CASSQVADLQETQYF.

The CDR3 loop reads CASSLFPGTGELFF. DNA for the CDR3: TGTGCCAGCAGTTTATTCCCGGGCACCGGGGAGCTGTTTTTT. V usage is TRBV27 and J usage is TRBJ2-2; D is unresolved. The germline V and J ends were trimmed by 1 base and 4 bases, with 7 bases remaining between them. CDR3 length: 14 residues. Germline V CDR1 and CDR2: MNHEY, SMNVEV (reference sequence).

About this clone: The sample holds other DNA sequences that translate to the same CDR3. The rearrangement uses TRBV27 and TRBJ2-7, with TRBD1 matching over 11 bases. The ends lost 4 bases at V and 3 bases at J; junction bases unmatched: 2. The germline gives CDR1 MNHEY, CDR2 SMNVEV (reference sequence). The CDR3 length is 14 residues. Here the CDR3 reads CASSSGTGGYEQYF. For the CDR3, the DNA is TGTGCCAGCAGTTCCGGGACAGGGGGCTACGAGCAGTACTTC.

The rearrangement joins TRBV25-1 to TRBJ1-4, with D possibly TRBD1 on 5 matching bases. V dropped 6 bases and J dropped 3 bases, with 17 bases sitting between them. CDR1 and CDR2 from the germline V gene are MGHDK and SYGVNS. The CDR3 totals 16 residues. The CDR3 is CASSRSSLGPNEKLFF. The CDR3 bases are TGTGCCAGCAGCCGGTCATCATTGGGGCCTAATGAAAAACTGTTTTTT.

CDR3 residues: CASRPSGVYEQYF. CDR3 bases: TGTGCCAGCAGGCCTAGCGGCGTCTACGAGCAGTACTTC. This sequence joins TRBV27 and TRBJ2-7; 7 bases match TRBD2. From germline, CDR1 is MNHEY and CDR2 SMNVEV (reference sequence). This CDR3 spans 13 amino acids. Trimming removed 6 bases from V and 3 bases from J; junction bases left unmatched: 5.

This chain links TRBV7-8 with TRBJ2-7, with D perhaps TRBD2 (6 bases). This CDR3 region has 16 residues. CDR1 is SGHVS and CDR2 is FQNEAQ in the germline V gene. V shed 5 bases and J shed 6 bases, with 23 bases lying between them. CDR3 nucleotide sequence: TGTGCCAGCAGCCTATGGGCGGGGACTGCATTTCTCGAGCAGTACTTC. It yields the protein CASSLWAGTAFLEQYF.

The J gene is TRBJ1-5, the V gene TRBV28; TRBD1 agrees at 7 bases. This CDR3 is 13 amino acids long. After removal of 6 bases from V and 4 bases from J, the junction contained 3 bases not matched to a gene. Germline CDR1 is MDHEN and CDR2 is SYDVKM. The CDR3 DNA reads as TGTGCCAGCAGCCAGGGGGGAAATCAGCCCCAGCATTTT. Its translation is CASSQGGNQPQHF.

With respect to this clone: Other DNA sequences in this sample translate to the same CDR3. The CDR3: CASSPTGELFF. DNA for the CDR3: TGTGCCAGCAGCCCCACCGGGGAGCTGTTTTTT. V is TRBV7-9 and J is TRBJ2-2, with D hard to call. V was trimmed by 5 bases and J by 4 bases, leaving 2 bases between them. Germline CDR1 is SEHNR and CDR2 is FQNEAQ (reference sequence). CDR3 length equals 11 residues.

A word on this clone: Sequence at one end of the junction differs from germline and may be a read error. Other DNA sequences of this sample code for an identical CDR3. The chain employs TRBV5-6 and TRBJ1-2; possible D gene TRBD1, 6 bases. From germline, CDR1 is SGHDT and CDR2 YYEEEE. The length of the CDR3 is 14 residues. The CDR3 DNA reads as TGTGCCAGCAGCTTCGAACAGGGAAACTATGGCTACACTTTC. It yields the protein CASSFEQGNYGYTF.

V and J are TRBV20-1 and TRBJ2-1, with D unclear. CDR1 is DFQATT, CDR2 SNEGSKA, per germline (reference sequence). The CDR3 is 11 residues long. Trimming stripped 6 bases from V and 7 bases from J, with 10 bases between. The CDR3 DNA reads TGCAGTGCGCCCACTAAGAATGAGCAGTTCTTC. This gives the protein CSAPTKNEQFF.

The rearrangement joins TRBV5-8 to TRBJ2-7; D is unclear. The V and J ends lost 4 bases and 2 bases respectively, with 7 bases between them. CDR3 length: 12 amino acids. Per the germline V gene, CDR1 is SGHTS and CDR2 is YDEGEE. The DNA of the CDR3 is TGTGCCAGCAGCGTAGTCACCTACGAGCAGTACTTC. This encodes CASSVVTYEQYF.

The chain joins TRBV11-2 to TRBJ2-6; D remains ambiguous. The V gene lost 1 base and the J gene lost 0 bases, with 4 bases spanning the gap. CDR1 is SGHAT, CDR2 FQNNGV, per germline. This CDR3 has 15 residues. The CDR3 region is CASSLVDSGANVLTF. CDR3 nucleotides: TGTGCCAGCAGCTTAGTCGACTCTGGGGCCAACGTCCTGACTTTC.

The CDR3 protein is CASSFVPLNSPLHF. DNA for the CDR3: TGTGCCAGCAGCTTTGTACCCTTAAATTCACCCCTCCACTTT. V usage is TRBV12-1 and J usage is TRBJ1-6. TRBV12-1 is a recognized pseudogene. This CDR3 contains 14 residues.

The chain links TRBV19 to TRBJ2-5; a possible D gene is TRBD2 (5 bases). Germline V lookup: CDR1 LNHDA, CDR2 SQIVND (reference sequence). V lost 5 bases to trimming and J lost 1 base, with 17 bases between them. The CDR3 is 16 amino acids. The CDR3 here is CASSPAGGGLQETQYF. The CDR3 coding sequence is TGTGCCAGTAGTCCCGCGGGCGGCGGCCTCCAAGAGACCCAGTACTTC.

V and J are TRBV4-1 and TRBJ2-1; unclear D gene. Trimming left V 4 bases short and J 1 base short, with 17 bases between. Germline lookup yields CDR1 MGHRA and CDR2 YSYEKL. The CDR3 runs to 17 residues. In DNA, the CDR3 is TGCGCCAGCAGCCCGTACATAGTTGCGGTTTCCTACAATGAGCAGTTCTTC. It is translated as CASSPYIVAVSYNEQFF.

A single count supports this clone. This chain connects TRBV10-1 to TRBJ2-3; 7 nucleotides match TRBD2. The V gene end was trimmed by 0 bases and the J gene end by 2 bases; junction bases not matched to a gene: 8. CDR1 is WNHNN and CDR2 is SYGVQD in the germline V gene (reference sequence). The CDR3 is made up of 17 amino acids. The CDR3 protein is CASSESRRLADTDTQYF. The CDR3 DNA is TGCGCCAGCAGTGAGTCTAGGAGACTAGCAGACACAGATACGCAGTATTTT.

The chain couples TRBV19 to TRBJ2-3, with 8 bases identical to TRBD2. Trimming removed 10 bases from V and 0 bases from J; junction bases left unmatched: 9. This CDR3 has 15 residues. Germline assignment: CDR1 LNHDA and CDR2 SQIVND (reference sequence). CDR3 residues: CATRILAGSTDTQYF. The CDR3 coding sequence is TGTGCCACCCGTATTCTAGCGGGTAGCACAGATACGCAGTATTTT.

The chain links TRBV4-2 to TRBJ2-3; D possibly uses TRBD1 or TRBD2 (5 bases each). Germline assignment: CDR1 LGHNA and CDR2 YNFKEQ. CDR3 length: 17 amino acids. V shed 5 bases and J shed 6 bases, with 24 bases lying between them. The DNA of the CDR3 is TGTGCCAGCAGCTATTATCGGGGCTACTCTACGGGCGATACGCAGTATTTT. Translation: CASSYYRGYSTGDTQYF.